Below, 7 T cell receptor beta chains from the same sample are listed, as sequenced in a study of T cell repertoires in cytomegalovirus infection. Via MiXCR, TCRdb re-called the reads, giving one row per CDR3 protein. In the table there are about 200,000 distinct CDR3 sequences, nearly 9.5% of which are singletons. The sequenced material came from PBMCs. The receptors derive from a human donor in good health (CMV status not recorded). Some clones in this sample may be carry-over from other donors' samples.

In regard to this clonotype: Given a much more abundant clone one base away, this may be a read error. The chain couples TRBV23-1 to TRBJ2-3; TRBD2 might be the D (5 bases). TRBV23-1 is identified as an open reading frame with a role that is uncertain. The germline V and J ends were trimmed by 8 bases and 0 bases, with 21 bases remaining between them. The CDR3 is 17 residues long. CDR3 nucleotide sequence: TGCGCCAGCGCCTCTAAACCGGGCGGGTCGAGCACAGATACGCAGTATTTT. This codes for CASASKPGGSSTDTQYF.

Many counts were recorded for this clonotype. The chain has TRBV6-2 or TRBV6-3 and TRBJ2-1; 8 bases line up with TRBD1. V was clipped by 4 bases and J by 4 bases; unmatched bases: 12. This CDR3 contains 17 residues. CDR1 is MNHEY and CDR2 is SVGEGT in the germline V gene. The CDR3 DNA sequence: TGTGCCAGCAGTTCGCCGACAGGGGTTCCTTCTTACAATGAGCAGTTCTTC. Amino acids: CASSSPTGVPSYNEQFF.

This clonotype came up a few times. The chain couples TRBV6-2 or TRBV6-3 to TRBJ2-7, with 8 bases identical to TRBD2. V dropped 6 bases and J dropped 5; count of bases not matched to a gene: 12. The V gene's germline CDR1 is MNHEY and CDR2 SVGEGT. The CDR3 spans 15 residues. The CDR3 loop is CASRPSGSGNNEQYF. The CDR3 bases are TGTGCCAGCAGGCCGAGTGGTAGCGGGAATAACGAGCAGTACTTC.

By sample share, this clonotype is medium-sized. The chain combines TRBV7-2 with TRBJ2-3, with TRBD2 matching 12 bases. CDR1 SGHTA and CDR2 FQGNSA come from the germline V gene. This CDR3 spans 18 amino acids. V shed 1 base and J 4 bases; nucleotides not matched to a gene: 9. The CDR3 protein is CASSLDARLAGAPDTQYF. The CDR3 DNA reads TGTGCCAGCAGCTTAGATGCCAGACTAGCGGGAGCCCCAGATACGCAGTATTTT.

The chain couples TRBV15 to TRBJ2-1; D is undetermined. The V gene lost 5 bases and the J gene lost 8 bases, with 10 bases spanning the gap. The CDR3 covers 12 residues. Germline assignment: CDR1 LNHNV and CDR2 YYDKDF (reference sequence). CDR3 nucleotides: TGTGCCACCAGCGGAAGAGCCGATGAGCAGTTCTTC. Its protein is CATSGRADEQFF.

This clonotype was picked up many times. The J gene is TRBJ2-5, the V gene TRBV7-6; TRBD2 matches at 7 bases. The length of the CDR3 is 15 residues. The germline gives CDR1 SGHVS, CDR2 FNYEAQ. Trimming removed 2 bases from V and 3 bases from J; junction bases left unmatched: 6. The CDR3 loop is CASSLLFREEETQYF. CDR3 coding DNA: TGTGCCAGCAGCTTATTATTCCGGGAGGAAGAGACCCAGTACTTC.

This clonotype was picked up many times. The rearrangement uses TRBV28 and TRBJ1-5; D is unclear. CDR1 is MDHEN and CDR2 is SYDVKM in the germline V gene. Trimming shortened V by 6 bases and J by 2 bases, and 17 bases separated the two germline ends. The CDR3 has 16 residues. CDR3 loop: CASSPHVGRGNQPQHF. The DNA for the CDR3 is TGTGCCAGCAGCCCCCACGTGGGAAGAGGCAATCAGCCCCAGCATTTT.